Listed here is a single T cell receptor (beta chain). What it binds is unknown. This sample is drawn from a study of cytomegalovirus exposure and HLA in healthy donors. Overall study context: Unique TCR beta sequences numbering approximately 100 million came from approximately 180 million T cells in an earlier analysis. Study-wide points: Certain sequence variants were highly shared and formed a cluster, and this cluster was likely a sequencing artifact.

The PCR employed 60 Vbeta primers together with 13 Jbeta primers. TCRdb's table, derived via immunoSEQ multiplex PCR, lists solely in-frame clones and lacks some. The sample lists 120,000 to 150,000 clones; 82% were seen once. With 6 bases clipped from V and 3 bases from J, the junction kept 6 bases outside the gene matches. Germline CDR1 and CDR2: SGHTA and FQGNSA. The CDR3 is 14 residues long. The source material was PBMCs. The receptor comes from a male donor in good health and CMV-seronegative. The chain recombines TRBV7-2 with TRBJ2-7; 9 bases line up with TRBD2. CDR3 nucleotide sequence: TGTGCCAGCAGGGGTCTAGCGGGGATCTACGAGCAGTACTTC. As protein: CASRGLAGIYEQYF.